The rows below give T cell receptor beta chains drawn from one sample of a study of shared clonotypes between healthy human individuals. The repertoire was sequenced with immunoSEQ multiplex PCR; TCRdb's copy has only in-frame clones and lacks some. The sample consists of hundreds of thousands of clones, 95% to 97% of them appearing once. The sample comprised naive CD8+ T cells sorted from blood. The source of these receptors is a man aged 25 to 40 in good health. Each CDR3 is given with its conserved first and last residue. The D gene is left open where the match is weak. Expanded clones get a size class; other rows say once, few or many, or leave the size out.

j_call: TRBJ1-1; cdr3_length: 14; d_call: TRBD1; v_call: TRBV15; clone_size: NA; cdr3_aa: CATSRDTGGPEAFF; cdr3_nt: TGTGCCACCAGCAGAGATACAGGGGGCCCTGAAGCTTTCTTT
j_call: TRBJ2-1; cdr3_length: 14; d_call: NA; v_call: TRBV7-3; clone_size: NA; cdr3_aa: CASSLTGTGNEQFF; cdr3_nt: TGTGCCAGCAGCTTAACTGGTACTGGAAATGAGCAGTTCTTC
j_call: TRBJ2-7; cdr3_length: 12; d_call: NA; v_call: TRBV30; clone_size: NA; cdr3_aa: CAWSVLGYEQYF; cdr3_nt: TGTGCCTGGAGTGTCTTGGGATACGAGCAGTACTTC
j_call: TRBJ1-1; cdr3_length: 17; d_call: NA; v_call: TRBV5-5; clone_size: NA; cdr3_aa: CASSLVGVGQSNTEAFF; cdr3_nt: TGTGCCAGCAGCTTGGTAGGGGTGGGGCAGAGCAACACTGAAGCTTTCTTT
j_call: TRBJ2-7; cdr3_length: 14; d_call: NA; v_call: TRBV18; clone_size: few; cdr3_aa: CASSQTGTPYEQYF; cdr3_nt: TGTGCCAGCTCACAAACAGGAACCCCCTACGAGCAGTACTTC
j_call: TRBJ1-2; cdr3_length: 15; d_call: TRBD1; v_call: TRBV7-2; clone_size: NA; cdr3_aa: CASSLPGQGAYGYTF; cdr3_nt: TGTGCCAGCAGCTTACCGGGACAGGGGGCTTATGGCTACACCTTC
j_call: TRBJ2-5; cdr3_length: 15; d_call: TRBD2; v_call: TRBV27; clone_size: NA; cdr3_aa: CASSILAGVWETQYF; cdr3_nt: TGTGCCAGCAGTATACTAGCGGGAGTTTGGGAGACCCAGTACTTC
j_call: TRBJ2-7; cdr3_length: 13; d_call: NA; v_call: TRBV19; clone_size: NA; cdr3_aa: CATSWGDDYEQYF; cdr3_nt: TGTGCCACCTCTTGGGGAGACGACTACGAGCAGTACTTC
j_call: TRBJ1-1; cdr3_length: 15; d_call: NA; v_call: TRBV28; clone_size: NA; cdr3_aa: CASTMGRLRHTEAFF; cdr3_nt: TGTGCCAGCACCATGGGTAGACTTCGACACACTGAAGCTTTCTTT
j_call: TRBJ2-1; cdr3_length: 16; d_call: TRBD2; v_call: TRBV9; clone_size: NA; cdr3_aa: CASSAGTSGDYNEQFF; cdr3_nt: TGTGCCAGCAGCGCCGGGACTAGCGGGGATTACAATGAGCAGTTCTTC
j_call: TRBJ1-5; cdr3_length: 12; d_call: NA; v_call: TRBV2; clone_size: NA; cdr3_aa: CASAWGYQPQHF; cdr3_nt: TGTGCCAGCGCGTGGGGGTATCAGCCCCAGCATTTT
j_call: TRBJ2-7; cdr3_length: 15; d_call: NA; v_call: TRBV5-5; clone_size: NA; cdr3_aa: CASSLSGRSSSEQYF; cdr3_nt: TGTGCCAGCAGCTTGTCGGGACGGAGCTCCTCCGAGCAGTACTTC
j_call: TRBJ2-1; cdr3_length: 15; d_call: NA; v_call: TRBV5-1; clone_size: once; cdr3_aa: CASSLESRSYNEQFF; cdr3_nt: TGCGCCAGCAGCTTGGAGTCGCGCTCCTACAATGAGCAGTTCTTC
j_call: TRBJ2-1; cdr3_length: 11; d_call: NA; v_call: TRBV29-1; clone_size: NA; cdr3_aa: CSVVSYNEQFF; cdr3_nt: TGCAGCGTTGTCTCCTACAATGAGCAGTTCTTC
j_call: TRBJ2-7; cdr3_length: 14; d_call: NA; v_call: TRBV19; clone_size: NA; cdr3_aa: CASSIKGSSYEQYF; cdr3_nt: TGTGCCAGTAGTATAAAAGGCAGCTCCTACGAGCAGTACTTC
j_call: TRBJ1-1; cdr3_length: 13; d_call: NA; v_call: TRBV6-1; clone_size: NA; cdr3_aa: CASSTSSYEEAFF; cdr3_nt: TGTGCCAGCAGCACCTCAAGCTACGAGGAAGCTTTCTTT
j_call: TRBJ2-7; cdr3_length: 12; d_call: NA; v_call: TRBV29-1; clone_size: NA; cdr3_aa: CSARTPTYEQYF; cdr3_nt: TGCAGCGCGCGGACACCTACCTACGAGCAGTACTTC
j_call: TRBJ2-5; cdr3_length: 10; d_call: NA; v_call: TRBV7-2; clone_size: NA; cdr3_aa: CASRFRTQYF; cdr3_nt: TGTGCCAGCAGGTTCCGGACCCAGTACTTC
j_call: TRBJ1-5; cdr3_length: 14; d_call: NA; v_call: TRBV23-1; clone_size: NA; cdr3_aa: CASAPPEGNQPQHF; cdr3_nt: TGCGCCAGCGCGCCTCCGGAGGGCAATCAGCCCCAGCATTTT
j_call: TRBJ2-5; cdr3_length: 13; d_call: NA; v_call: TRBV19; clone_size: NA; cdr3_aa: CASSPGPRETQYF; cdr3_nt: TGTGCCAGCTCCCCGGGACCTAGGGAGACCCAGTACTTC
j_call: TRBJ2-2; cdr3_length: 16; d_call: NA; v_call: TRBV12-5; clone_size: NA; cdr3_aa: CASAQKLGTNTGELFF; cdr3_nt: TGTGCTAGTGCGCAGAAACTAGGAACGAACACCGGGGAGCTGTTTTTT
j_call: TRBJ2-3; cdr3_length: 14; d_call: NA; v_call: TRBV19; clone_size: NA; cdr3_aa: CASATAWATDTQYF; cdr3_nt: TGTGCCAGTGCGACAGCTTGGGCCACAGATACGCAGTATTTT
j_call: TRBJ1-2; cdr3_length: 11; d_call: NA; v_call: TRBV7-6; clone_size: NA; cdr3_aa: CASANGKGYTF; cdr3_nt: TGTGCCAGCGCTAATGGGAAGGGCTACACCTTC
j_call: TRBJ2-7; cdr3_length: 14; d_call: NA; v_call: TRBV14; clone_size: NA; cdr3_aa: CASSQDKTTIGQYF; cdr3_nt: TGTGCCAGCAGCCAAGATAAGACCACAATCGGGCAGTACTTC
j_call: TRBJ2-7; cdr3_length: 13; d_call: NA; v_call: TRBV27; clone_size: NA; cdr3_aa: CASSLGTDYEQYF; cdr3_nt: TGTGCCAGCAGTTTAGGGACGGACTACGAGCAGTACTTC
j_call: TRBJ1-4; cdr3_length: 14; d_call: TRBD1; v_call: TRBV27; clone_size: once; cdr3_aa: CASSLDRGREKLFF; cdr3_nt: TGTGCCAGCAGTTTGGACAGGGGGCGGGAAAAACTGTTTTTT
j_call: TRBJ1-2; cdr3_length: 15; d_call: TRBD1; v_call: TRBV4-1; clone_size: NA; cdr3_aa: CASSQVTGGDYGYTF; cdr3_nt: TGCGCCAGCAGCCAAGTTACAGGGGGAGATTATGGCTACACCTTC
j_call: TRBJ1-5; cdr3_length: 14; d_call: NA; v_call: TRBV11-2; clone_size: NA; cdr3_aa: CASSQGAQDQPQHF; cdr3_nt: TGTGCCAGCAGCCAAGGGGCGCAAGATCAGCCCCAGCATTTT
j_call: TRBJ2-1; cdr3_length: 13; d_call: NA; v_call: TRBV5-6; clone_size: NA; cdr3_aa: CASSTLGDWEQFF; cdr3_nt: TGTGCCAGCAGCACTCTCGGCGACTGGGAGCAGTTCTTC
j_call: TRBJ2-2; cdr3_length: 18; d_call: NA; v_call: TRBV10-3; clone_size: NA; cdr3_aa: CAISESKMAGVLPGELFF; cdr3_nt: TGTGCCATCAGTGAGTCGAAAATGGCAGGGGTGTTGCCCGGGGAGCTGTTTTTT
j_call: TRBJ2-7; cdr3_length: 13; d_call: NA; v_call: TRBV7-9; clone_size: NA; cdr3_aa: CASSGVRLDEQYF; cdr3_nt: TGTGCCAGCAGCGGGGTCCGCCTTGACGAGCAGTACTTC
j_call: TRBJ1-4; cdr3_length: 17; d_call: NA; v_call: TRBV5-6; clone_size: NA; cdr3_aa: CASSYLGGLATDEKLFF; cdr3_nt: TGTGCCAGCAGCTACCTCGGGGGCCTGGCGACAGATGAAAAACTGTTTTTT
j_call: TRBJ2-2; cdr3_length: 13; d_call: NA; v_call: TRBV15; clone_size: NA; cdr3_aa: CATSRLGTGELFF; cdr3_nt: TGTGCCACCAGCAGATTAGGGACCGGGGAGCTGTTTTTT
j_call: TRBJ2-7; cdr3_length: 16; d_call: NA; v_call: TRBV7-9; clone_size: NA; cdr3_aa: CASSDTESWGSYEQYF; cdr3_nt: TGTGCCAGCAGCGACACGGAGTCCTGGGGTTCCTACGAGCAGTACTTC
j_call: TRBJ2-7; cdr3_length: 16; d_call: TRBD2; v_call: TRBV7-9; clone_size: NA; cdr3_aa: CASSSSPSGRAYEQYF; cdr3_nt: TGTGCCAGCAGCTCTAGCCCTAGCGGGAGGGCGTACGAGCAGTACTTC
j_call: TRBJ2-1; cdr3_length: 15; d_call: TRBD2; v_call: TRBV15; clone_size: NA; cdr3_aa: CATSRWLAGSNEQFF; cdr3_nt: TGTGCCACCAGCAGATGGCTAGCGGGAAGCAATGAGCAGTTCTTC
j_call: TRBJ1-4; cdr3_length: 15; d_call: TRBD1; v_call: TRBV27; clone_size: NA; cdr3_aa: CASTRIGTGDEKLFF; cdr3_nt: TGTGCCAGCACCCGAATTGGGACAGGGGATGAAAAACTGTTTTTT
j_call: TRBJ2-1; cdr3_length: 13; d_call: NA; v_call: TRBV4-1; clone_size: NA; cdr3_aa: CASSQSSYNEQFF; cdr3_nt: TGCGCCAGCAGCCAGTCCTCCTACAATGAGCAGTTCTTC
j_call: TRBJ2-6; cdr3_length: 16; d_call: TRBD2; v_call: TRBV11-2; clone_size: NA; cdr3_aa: CASVQRETSGANVLTF; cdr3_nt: TGTGCCAGCGTACAGCGGGAGACTTCTGGGGCCAACGTCCTGACTTTC
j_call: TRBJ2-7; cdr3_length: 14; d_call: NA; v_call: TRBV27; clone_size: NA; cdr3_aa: CASSWGQGGYEQYF; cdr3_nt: TGTGCCAGCAGTTGGGGCCAGGGGGGTTACGAGCAGTACTTC
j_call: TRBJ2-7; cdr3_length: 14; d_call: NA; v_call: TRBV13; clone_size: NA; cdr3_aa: CASSLGDQRFVQYF; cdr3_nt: TGTGCCAGCAGCTTAGGGGATCAGCGGTTTGTGCAGTACTTC
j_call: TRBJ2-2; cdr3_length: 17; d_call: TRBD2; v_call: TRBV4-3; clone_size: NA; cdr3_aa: CASSQDGLAGGAGELFF; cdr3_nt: TGCGCCAGCAGCCAAGATGGTCTTGCGGGAGGAGCCGGGGAGCTGTTTTTT
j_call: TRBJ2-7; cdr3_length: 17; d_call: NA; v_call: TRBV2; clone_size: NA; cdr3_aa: CASSRGYGEWQPYEQYF; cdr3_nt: TGTGCCAGCAGCAGGGGTTACGGGGAGTGGCAGCCCTACGAGCAGTACTTC
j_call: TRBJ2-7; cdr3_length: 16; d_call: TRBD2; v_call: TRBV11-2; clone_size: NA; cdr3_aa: CASSLVGGGRSYEQYF; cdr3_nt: TGTGCCAGCAGCTTAGTCGGCGGCGGGAGATCCTACGAGCAGTACTTC
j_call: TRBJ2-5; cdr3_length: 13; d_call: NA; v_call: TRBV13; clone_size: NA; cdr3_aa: CASSLQTEETQYF; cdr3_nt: TGTGCCAGCAGCCTACAGACAGAAGAGACCCAGTACTTC
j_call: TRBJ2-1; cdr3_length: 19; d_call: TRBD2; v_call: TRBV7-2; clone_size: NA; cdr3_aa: CASSLDTGLAHRLRNEQFF; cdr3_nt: TGTGCCAGCAGCTTAGATACCGGACTAGCACATCGACTCCGCAATGAGCAGTTCTTC